The clone carrying this T cell receptor (beta chain) has a single count. The CDR3 covers 17 residues. Trimming left V 0 bases short and J 0 bases short, with 13 bases between. Germline V gene sequence: CDR1 SGHRS, CDR2 YFSETQ. Original handling: Estimates of nucleated cell counts were drawn from the amplification of reference gene primers. Data came from immunoSEQ multiplex PCR; TCRdb stores just in-frame clones and leaves some out. The V and J calls and clone size are taken from that table; D and trimming were inferred from the DNA. The sample contains a few hundred thousand clones, about nine tenths of which appear only once. The data were taken from a study of blood T cell repertoires in COVID-19. Study overall: Some COVID-19 samples were acute and others convalescent; all came from the United States, Italy and Spain. PBMCs, B-cell-depleted T cells, or T cells were the source of the cDNA or gDNA that made up the material.

The TCR was taken from a man aged 25 to 40 who had recovered from COVID-19. This sequence joins TRBV5-1 and TRBJ1-3; D gene ambiguous. The sequenced sample consisted of peripheral blood. The CDR3 DNA sequence: TGCGCCAGCAGCTTGGTTACGGAGACCCTCTCTGGAAACACCATATATTTT. This translates into CASSLVTETLSGNTIYF.